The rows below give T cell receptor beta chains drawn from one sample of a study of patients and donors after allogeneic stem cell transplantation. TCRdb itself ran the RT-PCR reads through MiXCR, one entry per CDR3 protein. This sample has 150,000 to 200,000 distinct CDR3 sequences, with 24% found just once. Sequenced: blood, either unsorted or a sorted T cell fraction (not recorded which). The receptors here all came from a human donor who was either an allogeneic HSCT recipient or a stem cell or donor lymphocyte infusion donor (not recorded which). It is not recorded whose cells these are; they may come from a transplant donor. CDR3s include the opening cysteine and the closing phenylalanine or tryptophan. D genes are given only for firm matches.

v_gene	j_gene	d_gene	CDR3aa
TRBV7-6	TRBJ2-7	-	CASSPTRESSYEQYF
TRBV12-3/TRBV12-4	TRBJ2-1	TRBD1	CASSLRVQGANEQFF
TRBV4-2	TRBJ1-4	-	CASSQDGGTNEKLFF
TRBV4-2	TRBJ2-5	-	CASSVTVRETQYF
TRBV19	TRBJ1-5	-	CASSHTGYSNQPQHF
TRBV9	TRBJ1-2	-	CASSAYLLNYGYTF
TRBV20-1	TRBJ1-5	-	CSAASEKSDNQPQHF
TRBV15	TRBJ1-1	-	CATSREPATEGYTEAFF
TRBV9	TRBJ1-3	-	CASSVDVRDFGNTIYF
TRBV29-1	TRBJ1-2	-	CSVEDGQGYTF
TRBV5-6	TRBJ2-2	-	CASNSDGGAGELFF
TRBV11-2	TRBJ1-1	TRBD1	CASAGQGGTEAFF
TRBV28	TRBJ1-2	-	CASSGLFGPSYGYTF
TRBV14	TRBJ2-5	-	CASSQEIQETQYF
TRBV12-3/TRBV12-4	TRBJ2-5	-	CASSLRQIKETQYF
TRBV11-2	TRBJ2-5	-	CASSLEVRGGVGETQYF
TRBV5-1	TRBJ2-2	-	CASSGGLGGTGELFF
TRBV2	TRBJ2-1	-	CASIMRGYNEQFF
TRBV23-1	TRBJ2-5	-	CASSQLSRLKTQYF
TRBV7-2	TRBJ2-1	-	CASSSRQTYNEQFF
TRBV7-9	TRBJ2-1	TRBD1	CASSLGRTGAYEQFF
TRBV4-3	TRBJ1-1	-	CASSQDRWQGGTEAFF
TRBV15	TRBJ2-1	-	CATSIRWGEQFF
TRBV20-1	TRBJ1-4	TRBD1	CSARTGEATNEKLFF
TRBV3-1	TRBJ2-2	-	CASSPTNRPEELFF
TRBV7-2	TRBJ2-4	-	CASSLNPRLEGVAKNIQYF
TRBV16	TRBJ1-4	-	CASSRQRINPPGEKLFF
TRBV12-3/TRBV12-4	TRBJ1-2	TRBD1	CASSRLTGDGYTF
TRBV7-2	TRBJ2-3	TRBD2	CASSLESASGMMDTQYF
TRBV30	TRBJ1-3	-	CAWSTGTAGNTIYF
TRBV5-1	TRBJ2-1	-	CASSLNIAEQFF
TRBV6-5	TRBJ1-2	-	CASSYYVRGYGYTF
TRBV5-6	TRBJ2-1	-	CASEKIATYNEQFF
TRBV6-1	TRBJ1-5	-	CASRRLLGQPQHF
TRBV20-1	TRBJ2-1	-	CSAPHPTGEQFF
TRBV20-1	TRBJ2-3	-	CSPRAPNTDTQYF
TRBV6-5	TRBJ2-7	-	CASSYSGQWYF
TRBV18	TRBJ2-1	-	CASSPAQGPTYNEQFF
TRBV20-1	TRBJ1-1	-	CSARTVRLAEAFF
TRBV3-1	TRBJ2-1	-	CASSQGPPAGNEQFF
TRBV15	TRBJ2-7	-	CATSIGRNSYEQYF
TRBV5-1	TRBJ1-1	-	CASSLPGLNTEAFF